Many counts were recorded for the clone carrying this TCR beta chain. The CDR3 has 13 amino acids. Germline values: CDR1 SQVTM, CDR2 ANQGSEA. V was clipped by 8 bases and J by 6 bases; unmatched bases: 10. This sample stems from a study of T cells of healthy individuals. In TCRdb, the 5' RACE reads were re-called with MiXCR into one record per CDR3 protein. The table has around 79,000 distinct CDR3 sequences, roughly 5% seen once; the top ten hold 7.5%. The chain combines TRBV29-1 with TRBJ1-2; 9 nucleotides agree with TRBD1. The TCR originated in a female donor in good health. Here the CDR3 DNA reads TGCAGCTCGGACAGGGGCAAGGGCGATGGCTACACCTTC. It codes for CSSDRGKGDGYTF.